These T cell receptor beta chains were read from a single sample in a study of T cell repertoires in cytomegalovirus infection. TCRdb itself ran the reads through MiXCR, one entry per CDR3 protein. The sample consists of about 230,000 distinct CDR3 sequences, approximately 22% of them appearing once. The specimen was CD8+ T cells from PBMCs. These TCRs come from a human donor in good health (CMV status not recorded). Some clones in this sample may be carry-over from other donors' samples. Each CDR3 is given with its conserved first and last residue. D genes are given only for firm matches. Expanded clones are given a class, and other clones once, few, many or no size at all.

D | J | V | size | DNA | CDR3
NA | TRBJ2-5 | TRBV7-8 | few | TGTGCCAGCAGCTTGACAGTCTGGGTAGAGACCCAGTACTTC | CASSLTVWVETQYF
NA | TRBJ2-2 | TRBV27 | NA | TGTGCCAGCAGTTTATCGCTACACCTGGGGACCGGGGAGCTGTTTTTT | CASSLSLHLGTGELFF
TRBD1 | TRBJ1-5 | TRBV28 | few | TGTGCCAGCACGCCGACAGGGTTAGGGCAGCCCCAGCATTTT | CASTPTGLGQPQHF
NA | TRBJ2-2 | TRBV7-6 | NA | TGTGCCAGCAGCTTAGCGGGGGGGCCTGGCACCGGGGAGCTGTTTTTT | CASSLAGGPGTGELFF
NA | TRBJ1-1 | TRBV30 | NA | TGTGCCTGGAGCGGACATTCGAACACTGAAGCTTTCTTT | CAWSGHSNTEAFF
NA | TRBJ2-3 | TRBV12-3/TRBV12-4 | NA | TGTGCCAGCACGTCCTCCACAGATACGCAGTATTTT | CASTSSTDTQYF
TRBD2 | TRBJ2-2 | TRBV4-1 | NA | TGCGCCAGCAGCCAAGATTTCGGGCTAGCGGGGCTTACCGGGGAGCTGTTTTTT | CASSQDFGLAGLTGELFF
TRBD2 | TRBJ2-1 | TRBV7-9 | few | TGTGCCAGGGGGGGGTCAGCACGAGGTGAGCAGTTCTTC | CARGGSARGEQFF
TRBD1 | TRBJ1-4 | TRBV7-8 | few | TGTGCCAGCAGCTTAGGACAGGGGGGATATGAAAAACTGTTTTTT | CASSLGQGGYEKLFF
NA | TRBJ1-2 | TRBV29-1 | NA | TGCAGCGTTGACCCCCGGGAGGATTTTCAGGGCTACACCTTC | CSVDPREDFQGYTF
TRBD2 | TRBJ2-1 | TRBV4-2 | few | TGTGCCAGCAGCCTCGGACTAGCGGGGGATAATGAGCAGTTCTTC | CASSLGLAGDNEQFF
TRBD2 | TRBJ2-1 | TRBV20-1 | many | TGCAGTGCCCAGCGGGGGGATGAGCAGTTCTTC | CSAQRGDEQFF
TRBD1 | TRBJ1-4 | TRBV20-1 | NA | TGCAGTGCGTCGGGACAGGGAAATGAAAAACTGTTTTTT | CSASGQGNEKLFF
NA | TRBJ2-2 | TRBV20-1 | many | TGCAGTGCGCGAGAGGGGGACTACACCGGGGAGCTGTTTTTT | CSAREGDYTGELFF
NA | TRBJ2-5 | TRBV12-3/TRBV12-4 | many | TGTGCCAGCAGTGCCCCGGGACTGCAAGAGACCCAGTACTTC | CASSAPGLQETQYF
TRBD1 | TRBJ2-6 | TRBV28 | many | TGTGCCAGCAGTTTGGACAGGGCCTCTGGGGCCAACGTCCTGACTTTC | CASSLDRASGANVLTF
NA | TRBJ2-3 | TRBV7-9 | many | TGTGCCAGCAGCTTCGTAGGGGGTCAAGGAGATACGCAGTATTTT | CASSFVGGQGDTQYF
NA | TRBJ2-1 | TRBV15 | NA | TGTGCCACCAGCAGAGACAGCGACTCCTACAATGAGCAGTTCTTC | CATSRDSDSYNEQFF
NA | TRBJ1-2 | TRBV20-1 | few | TGCAGTGCTAGATATCCGGGCCCTAACTATGGCTACACCTTC | CSARYPGPNYGYTF
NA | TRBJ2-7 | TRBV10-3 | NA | TGTGCCATCAGTGAGGGGGGGCACTGGGTCGGCGAGCAGTACTTC | CAISEGGHWVGEQYF
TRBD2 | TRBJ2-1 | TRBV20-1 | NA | TGCAGTGCTAGAGATCTCGGGGGCGGGGGGCCTTCCTACAATGAGCAGTTCTTC | CSARDLGGGGPSYNEQFF
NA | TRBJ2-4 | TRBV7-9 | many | TGTGCCAGCAGTCATGGACGGGAAAACATTCAGTACTTC | CASSHGRENIQYF